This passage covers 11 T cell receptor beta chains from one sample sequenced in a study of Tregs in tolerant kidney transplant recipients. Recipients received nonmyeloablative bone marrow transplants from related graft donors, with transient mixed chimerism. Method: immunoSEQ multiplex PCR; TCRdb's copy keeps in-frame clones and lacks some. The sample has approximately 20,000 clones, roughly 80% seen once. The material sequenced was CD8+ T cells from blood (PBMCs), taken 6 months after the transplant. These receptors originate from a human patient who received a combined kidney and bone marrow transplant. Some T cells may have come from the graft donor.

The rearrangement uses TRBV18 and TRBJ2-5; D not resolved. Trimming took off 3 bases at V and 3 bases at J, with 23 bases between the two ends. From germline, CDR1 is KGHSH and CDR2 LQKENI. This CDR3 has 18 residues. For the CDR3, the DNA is TGTGCCAGCTCACCCTCTCTCTCTAGTCTAAGACTCAAAGAGACCCAGTACTTC. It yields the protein CASSPSLSSLRLKETQYF. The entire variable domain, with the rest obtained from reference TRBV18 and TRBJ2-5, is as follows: NAGVMQNPRHLVRRRGQEARLRCSPMKGHSHVYWYRQLPEEGLKFMVYLQKENIIDESGMPKERFSAEFPKEGPSILRIQQVVRGDSAAYFCASSPSLSSLRLKETQYFGPGTRLLVL.

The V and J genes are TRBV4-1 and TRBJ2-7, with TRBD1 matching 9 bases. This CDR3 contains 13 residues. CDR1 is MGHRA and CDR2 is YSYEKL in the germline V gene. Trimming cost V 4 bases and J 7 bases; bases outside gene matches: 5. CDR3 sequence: CASSPPGQGEQYF. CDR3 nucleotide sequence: TGCGCCAGCAGCCCCCCGGGACAGGGAGAGCAGTACTTC.

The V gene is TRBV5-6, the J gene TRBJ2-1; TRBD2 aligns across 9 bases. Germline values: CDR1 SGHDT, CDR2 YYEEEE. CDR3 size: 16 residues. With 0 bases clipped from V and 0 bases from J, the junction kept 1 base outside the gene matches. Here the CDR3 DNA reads TGTGCCAGCAGCTTGGGAGCGGGGGGCTCCTACAATGAGCAGTTCTTC. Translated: CASSLGAGGSYNEQFF.

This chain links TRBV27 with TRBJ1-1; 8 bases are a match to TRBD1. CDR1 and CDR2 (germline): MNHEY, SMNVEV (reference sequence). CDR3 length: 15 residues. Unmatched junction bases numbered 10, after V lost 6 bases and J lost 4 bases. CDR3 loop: CASRLTGGILTEAFF. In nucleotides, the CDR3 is TGTGCCAGCAGGCTAACAGGGGGGATACTCACTGAAGCTTTCTTT.

The CDR3 bases are TGTGCCAGCAGCTCCAGGACTGATGGCTACACCTTC. Translation gives CASSSRTDGYTF. The chain couples TRBV11-1 to TRBJ1-2; no clear D. Germline loops: CDR1 SGHAT, CDR2 FQDESV (reference sequence). The CDR3 consists of 12 residues. V was trimmed by 4 bases and J by 6 bases, leaving 9 bases between them.

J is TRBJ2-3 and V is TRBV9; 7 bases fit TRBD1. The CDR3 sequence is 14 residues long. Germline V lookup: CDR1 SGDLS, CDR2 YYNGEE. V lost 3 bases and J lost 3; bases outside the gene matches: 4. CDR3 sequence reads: CASSAQGVTDTQYF. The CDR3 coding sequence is TGTGCCAGCAGCGCGCAGGGGGTTACAGATACGCAGTATTTT.

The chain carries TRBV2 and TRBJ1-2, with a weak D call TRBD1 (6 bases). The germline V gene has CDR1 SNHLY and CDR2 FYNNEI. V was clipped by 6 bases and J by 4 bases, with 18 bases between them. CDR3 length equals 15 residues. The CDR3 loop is CASRATGQVPYGYTF. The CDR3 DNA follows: TGTGCCAGCAGAGCGACAGGACAAGTTCCCTATGGCTACACCTTC.

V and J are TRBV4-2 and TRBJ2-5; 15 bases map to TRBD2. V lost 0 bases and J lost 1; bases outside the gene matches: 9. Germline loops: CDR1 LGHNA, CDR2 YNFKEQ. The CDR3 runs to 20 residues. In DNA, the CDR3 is TGTGCCAGCAGCCAAGATCGGGGACTAGCGGGAGGAAGATCCCAAGAGACCCAGTACTTC. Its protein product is CASSQDRGLAGGRSQETQYF.

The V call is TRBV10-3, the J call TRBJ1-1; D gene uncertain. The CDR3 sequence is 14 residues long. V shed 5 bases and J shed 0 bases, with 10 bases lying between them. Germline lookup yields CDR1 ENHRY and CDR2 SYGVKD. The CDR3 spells CAISSDGVNTEAFF. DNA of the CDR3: TGTGCCATCAGTAGTGACGGGGTGAACACTGAAGCTTTCTTT.

CDR3 sequence (DNA): TGTGCCAGCAGTTCGAATAACGGGTTTTATGGCTACACCTTC. This codes for CASSSNNGFYGYTF. The V call is TRBV27, the J call TRBJ1-2; D unresolved. Trimming shortened V by 4 bases and J by 5 bases, and 14 bases separated the two germline ends. The CDR3 length is 14 residues. Looked up from germline, CDR1 is MNHEY and CDR2 is SMNVEV (reference sequence).

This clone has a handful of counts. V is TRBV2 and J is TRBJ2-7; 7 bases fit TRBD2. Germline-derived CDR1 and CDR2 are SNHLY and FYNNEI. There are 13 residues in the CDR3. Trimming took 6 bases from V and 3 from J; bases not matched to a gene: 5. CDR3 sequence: CASRSRGVYEQYF. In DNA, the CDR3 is TGTGCCAGCAGATCTCGGGGGGTCTACGAGCAGTACTTC.